The clone carrying this TCR beta chain was seen at least ten times. Its antigen is not known. The CDR3 length is 15 residues. CDR1 and CDR2 from the germline V gene are SGDLS and YYNGEE. V shed 3 bases and J 7 bases; nucleotides not matched to a gene: 12. Time point given: newly diagnosed GD, antithyroid drugs for less than 3 months. PBMC-derived RNA was used for the TCR library. Around 10 milliliters of peripheral blood were drawn into EDTA tubes. Sequencing libraries for TCR beta were prepared with iRepertoire HTBI primers and Arm-PCR of CDR3 regions. One entry per CDR3 protein results from TCRdb running MiXCR on the multiplex PCR reads. The sample includes about 400,000 distinct CDR3 sequences, around a sixth of them seen just once. This sample stems from a study of regulatory T cells in long-lasting Graves disease. Overall study results and limits: Examination was confined to peripheral blood, excluding thyroid tissue. TRBV28 was favored in persistent disease, as were TRBJ1-2 and TRBJ2-5.

The sample here was peripheral blood mononuclear cells (PBMCs), taken at new diagnosis, from a patient treated with antithyroid drugs. The chain uses TRBV9 and TRBJ1-2; TRBD1 matches at 7 bases. The receptor's source is a female donor with Graves disease. The CDR3 loop reads CASSAVTKGAGGYTF. CDR3 DNA sequence: TGTGCCAGCAGCGCTGTGACAAAGGGGGCCGGTGGCTACACCTTC.